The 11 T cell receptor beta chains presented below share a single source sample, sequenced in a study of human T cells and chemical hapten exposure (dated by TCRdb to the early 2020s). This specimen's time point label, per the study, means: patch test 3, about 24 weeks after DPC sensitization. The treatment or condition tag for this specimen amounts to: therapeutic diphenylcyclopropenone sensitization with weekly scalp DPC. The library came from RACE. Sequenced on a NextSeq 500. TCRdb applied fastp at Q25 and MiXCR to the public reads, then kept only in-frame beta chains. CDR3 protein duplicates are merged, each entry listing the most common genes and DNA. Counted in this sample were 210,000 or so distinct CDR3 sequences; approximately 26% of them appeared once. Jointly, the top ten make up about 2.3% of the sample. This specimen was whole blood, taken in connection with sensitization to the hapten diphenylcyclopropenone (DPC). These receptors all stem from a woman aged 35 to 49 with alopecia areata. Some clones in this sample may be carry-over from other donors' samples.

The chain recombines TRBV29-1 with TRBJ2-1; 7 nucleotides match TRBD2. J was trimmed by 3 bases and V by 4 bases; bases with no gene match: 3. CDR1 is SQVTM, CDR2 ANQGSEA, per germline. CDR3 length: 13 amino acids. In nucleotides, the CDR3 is TGCAGCGTTGGCGCTAGCGGCTACAATGAGCAGTTCTTC. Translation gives CSVGASGYNEQFF.

The CDR3 spells CASSLALLAGGGETQYF. The CDR3 region has the DNA TGTGCCAGCAGCTTAGCGCTCCTAGCGGGAGGGGGGGAGACCCAGTACTTC. This rearrangement joins TRBV7-2 to TRBJ2-5; TRBD2 matches at 12 bases. This CDR3 spans 17 amino acids. Germline V lookup: CDR1 SGHTA, CDR2 FQGNSA. The V gene end was trimmed by 0 bases and the J gene end by 5 bases; junction bases not matched to a gene: 7.

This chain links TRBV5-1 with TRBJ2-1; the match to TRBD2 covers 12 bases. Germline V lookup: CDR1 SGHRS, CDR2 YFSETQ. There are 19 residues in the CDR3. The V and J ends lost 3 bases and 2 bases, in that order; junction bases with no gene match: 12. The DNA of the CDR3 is TGCGCCAGCAGCTCTCTGGGGCTAGCGGGAGGGTCAACCTACAATGAGCAGTTCTTC. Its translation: CASSSLGLAGGSTYNEQFF.

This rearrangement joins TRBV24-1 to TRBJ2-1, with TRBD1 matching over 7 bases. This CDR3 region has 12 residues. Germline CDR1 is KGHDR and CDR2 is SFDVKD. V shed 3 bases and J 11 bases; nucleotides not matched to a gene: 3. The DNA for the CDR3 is TGTGCCACCAGTGATCTGACAGGGAAGCAGTTCTTC. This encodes CATSDLTGKQFF.

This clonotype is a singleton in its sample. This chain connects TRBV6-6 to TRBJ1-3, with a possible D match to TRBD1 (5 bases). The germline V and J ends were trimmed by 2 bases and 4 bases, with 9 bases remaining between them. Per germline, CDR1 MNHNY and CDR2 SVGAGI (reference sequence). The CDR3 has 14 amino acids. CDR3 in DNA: TGTGCCAGCAGTTACGGGGGAGGAGGAAACACCATATATTTT. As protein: CASSYGGGGNTIYF.

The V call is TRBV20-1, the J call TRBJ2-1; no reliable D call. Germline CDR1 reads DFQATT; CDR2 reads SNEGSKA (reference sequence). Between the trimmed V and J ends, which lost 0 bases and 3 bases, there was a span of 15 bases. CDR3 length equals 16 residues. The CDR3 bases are TGCAGTGCTAGAGATCCGCGCCTTGGTGGCTACAATGAGCAGTTCTTC. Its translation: CSARDPRLGGYNEQFF.

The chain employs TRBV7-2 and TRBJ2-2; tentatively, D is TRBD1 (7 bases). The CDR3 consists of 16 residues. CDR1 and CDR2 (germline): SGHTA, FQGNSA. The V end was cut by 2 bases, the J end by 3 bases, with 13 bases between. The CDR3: CASSLRRDSDTGELFF. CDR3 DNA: TGTGCCAGCAGCTTACGGAGGGACAGTGACACCGGGGAGCTGTTTTTT.

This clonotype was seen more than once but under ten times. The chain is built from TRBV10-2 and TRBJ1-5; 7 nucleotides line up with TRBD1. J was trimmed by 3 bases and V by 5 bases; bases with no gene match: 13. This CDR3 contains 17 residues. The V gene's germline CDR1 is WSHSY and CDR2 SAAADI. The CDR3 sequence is CASSNQGERRFNQPQHF. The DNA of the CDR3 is TGCGCCAGCAGTAACCAGGGGGAGCGTCGCTTCAATCAGCCCCAGCATTTT.

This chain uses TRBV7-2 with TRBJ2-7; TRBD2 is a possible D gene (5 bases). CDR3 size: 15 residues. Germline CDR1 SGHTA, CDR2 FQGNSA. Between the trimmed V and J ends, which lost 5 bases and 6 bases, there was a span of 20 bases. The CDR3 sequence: CASSALLGGRVEQYF. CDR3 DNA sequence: TGTGCCAGCAGCGCCCTACTTGGAGGAAGGGTCGAGCAGTACTTC.

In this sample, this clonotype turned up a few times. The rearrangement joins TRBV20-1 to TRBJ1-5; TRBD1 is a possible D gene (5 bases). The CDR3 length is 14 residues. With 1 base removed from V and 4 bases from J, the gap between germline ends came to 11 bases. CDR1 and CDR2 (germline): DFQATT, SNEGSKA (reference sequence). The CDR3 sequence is CSARVGGRNQPQHF. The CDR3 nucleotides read TGCAGTGCTAGAGTCGGGGGGAGGAATCAGCCCCAGCATTTT.

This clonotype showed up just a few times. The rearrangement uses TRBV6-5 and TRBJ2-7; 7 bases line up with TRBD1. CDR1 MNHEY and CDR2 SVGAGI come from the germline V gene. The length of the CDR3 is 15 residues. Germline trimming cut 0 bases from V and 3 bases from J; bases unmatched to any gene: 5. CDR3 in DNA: TGTGCCAGCAGTTACTCAGGGGACAGCCGCTACGAGCAGTACTTC. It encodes CASSYSGDSRYEQYF.